This TCR beta chain was identified during a study of T cell repertoires in cytomegalovirus infection. Trimming at V came to 5 bases and at J to 5 bases, leaving 5 bases not matched to a gene. Germline CDR1 reads SEHNR; CDR2 reads FQNEAQ (reference sequence). The CDR3 is 15 residues long. TCRdb reanalysed the reads using MiXCR and keeps one entry per CDR3 protein. This table holds roughly 230,000 distinct CDR3 sequences, roughly 23% found once. This clonotype was seen repeatedly, ten times or more. This chain links TRBV7-9 with TRBJ1-5; 11 bases align to TRBD1. The sequence derives from a human donor in good health (CMV status not recorded). Some clones in this sample may be carry-over from other donors' samples. The material sequenced was CD8+ T cells from PBMCs. CDR3 protein: CASSPPGQGDQPQHF. CDR3 sequence (DNA): TGTGCCAGCAGCCCGCCGGGACAGGGGGATCAGCCCCAGCATTTT.